This T cell receptor beta chain was recovered during a study of shared clonotypes between healthy human individuals. Deletions cut 0 bases from V and 1 base from J, with 12 bases between. In germline, CDR1 is LNHNV, CDR2 YYDKDF (reference sequence). This CDR3 has 16 residues. In the original workflow: ImmunoSEQ sequences covered only the junction and lacked quality scores; filtering therefore differed. Clones were sequenced by immunoSEQ multiplex PCR, and TCRdb holds only the in-frame ones, with some missing. From that table come the V and J calls and clone size; the DNA was used to work out D and trimming. Among 470,000 or so clones listed, 60% to 80% were seen once.

Sequencing was done on a sample of PBMCs. This clonotype was sampled from a middle-aged woman in good health. Some clones in this sample may be carry-over from other donors' samples. The rearrangement uses TRBV15 and TRBJ2-5, with D perhaps matching TRBD1 or TRBD2 (5 bases each). The CDR3 here is CATSRDQVGTQETQYF. The DNA for the CDR3 is TGTGCCACCAGCAGAGATCAGGTTGGGACCCAAGAGACCCAGTACTTC.